The sequence of this T cell receptor beta chain was determined in a study of blood T cell repertoires in COVID-19. For the study at large: The origin of the acute and convalescent COVID-19 samples was the United States, Italy and Spain. T cells, B-cell-depleted T cells, or PBMCs supplied cDNA or gDNA.

This clone has just a few counts. Per the original methods: Reference gene primer amplification gave estimated nucleated cell counts. Profiling relied on immunoSEQ multiplex PCR, and the TCRdb table lists in-frame clones only, not all of them. The DNA gave D and trimming, while V, J and clone size come from that table. The table shows 400,000 to 500,000 clones, with 86% occurring only once. The receptor comes from a woman aged 25 to 45 with active or convalescent COVID-19. The source material was peripheral blood.

CDR3 amino acids: CASSVAGTGGSYEQYF. CDR3 bases: TGTGCCAGCAGTGTTGCCGGGACAGGGGGATCCTACGAGCAGTACTTC. The chain carries TRBV25-1 and TRBJ2-7; 11 nucleotides line up with TRBD1. Germline trimming cut 4 bases from V and 1 base from J; bases unmatched to any gene: 6. From germline, CDR1 is MGHDK and CDR2 SYGVNS. CDR3 length: 16 residues.